Included here is one TCR beta chain sequence, with context. What antigen it recognizes has not been identified. No qualities accompany the bases; no much larger clone lies one base away. This record comes from a study of blood T cell repertoires in COVID-19 (dated by TCRdb to 2018 to 2020). About the study as a whole: The collaborator samples originated in the United States, Italy and Spain and spanned the acute and convalescent phases of COVID-19. The material from the prospective study consisted of cDNA or gDNA derived from T cells, B-cell-depleted T cells, or PBMCs. Deeply sampled blood TCRbeta repertoires from subjects exposed to, actively infected with, or recovered from COVID-19 were included in the dataset. The repertoires were released in a freely available public database meant as a resource for research on the immune response to SARS-CoV-2. Samples were obtained from the ongoing ImmuneRACE study (first 160 participants) and from over 1,000 subjects provided by 6 global collaborators. Sample metadata almost always included a de-identified subject ID, COVID-19 status, age in years and sex. Where available, HLA class I and class II types were taken from metadata supplied by the sample provider and were not determined by assay-based typing.

Summary of the overall study and its limitations: Clinical and demographic metadata were provided uncurated, with the amount varying by source and participant.

The immunoSEQ Assay, a bias-controlled multiplex PCR, was used to amplify TCRbeta CDR3 regions from genomic DNA. On the authors' methods: Within the assay, amplification of reference gene primers was used to estimate how many nucleated cells each sample contained. To quantify the absolute abundance of each unique TCRbeta CDR3 rearrangement, sequence reads were collapsed and filtered. For each sample, productive Simpson clonality was calculated as the square root of Simpson's diversity index over productive rearrangements. This immuneACCESS table, as held by TCRdb, lists in-frame sequences with V and J called but not all clones. Of the missing ones, under half trace to an unresolved V gene in checked studies; the others have no known cause. That table gives V, J and clone size, and the DNA gave D and trimming. For this sample there are about 430,000 clones; around nine tenths appear just once. 0.95% to 1% of the sample belongs to the ten largest clones.

Participants in the prospective study were aged about 18 to 100 years, lived in 24 United States geographic areas, and enrolled through a virtual design. In the prospective study, participants were assigned to cohorts based on the clinical history participants reported in a screening survey and a study questionnaire. In the prospective study, whole blood, serum and a nasopharyngeal or oropharyngeal swab were collected from each participant by mobile phlebotomists. Over a roughly 2-month period, participants in the prospective study had the option of providing additional blood draws and questionnaires. Before DNA extraction, prospective study blood samples were shipped either frozen or at room temperature. The CDR3 runs 19 residues from the cysteine to the phenylalanine. The entry retains the CDR3 DNA only, 57 bases that are in frame from base 1. The germline V and J ends show losses of 0 bases and 3 bases respectively, and no gene match explains 14 bases of the junction. As encoded in the germline V gene, CDR1 is MGHRA while CDR2 is YSYEKL.

The material sequenced was PBMCs or T cells enriched from blood (not recorded which). This TCR was recovered from a woman in her twenties or thirties with acute COVID-19. The chain is assembled from TRBV4-1 and TRBJ1-1; a stretch of 9 junction bases matches TRBD1. The sequenced DNA is TGCGCCAGCAGCCAAGATCATGGACAGGGGCCTTACTTGGACACTGAAGCTTTCTTT. The resulting protein is CASSQDHGQGPYLDTEAFF.